This TCR beta chain came from a study of response to subunit inactivated influenza vaccine. Study outcomes and limitations: Only a handful of new T cells, the authors suggested, are recruited with each seasonal influenza vaccination.

Regarding this clonotype: Its antigen is unknown.

TCRdb re-called the RT-PCR reads through MiXCR, storing one row per CDR3 protein. Of hundreds of thousands of distinct CDR3 sequences in the sample, about 7.6% were seen once. This receptor was obtained from a man aged 50 to 69 who received an inactivated influenza vaccine. The sequenced sample was PBMCs from blood, obtained approximately 25 months after vaccination.

The CDR3 loop is CASSQDQGRKQFF. The CDR3 DNA reads TGTGCCAGCAGCCAAGATCAGGGAAGGAAGCAGTTCTTC. The J gene is TRBJ2-1, the V gene TRBV3-1; a weak D match, TRBD1 (5 bases). This CDR3 spans 13 amino acids. Germline V CDR1 and CDR2: LGHDT, YNNKEL (reference sequence). V was shortened by 0 bases and J by 11 bases, with 11 bases between the two germline ends.